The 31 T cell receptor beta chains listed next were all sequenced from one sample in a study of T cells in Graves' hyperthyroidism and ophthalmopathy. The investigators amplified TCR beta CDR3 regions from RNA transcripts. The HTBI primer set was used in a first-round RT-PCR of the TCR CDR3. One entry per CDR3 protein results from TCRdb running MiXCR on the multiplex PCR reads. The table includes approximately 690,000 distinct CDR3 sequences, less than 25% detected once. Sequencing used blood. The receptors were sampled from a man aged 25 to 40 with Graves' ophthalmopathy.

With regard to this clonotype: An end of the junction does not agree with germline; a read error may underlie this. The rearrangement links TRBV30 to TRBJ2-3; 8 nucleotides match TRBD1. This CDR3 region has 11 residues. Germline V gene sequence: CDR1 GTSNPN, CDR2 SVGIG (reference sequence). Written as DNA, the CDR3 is TGTGCCTGCGCAGGGACAGGTACGCAGTATTTT. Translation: CACAGTGTQYF. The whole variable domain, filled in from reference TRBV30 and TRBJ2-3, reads SQTIHQWPATLVQPVGSPLSLECTVEGTSNPNLYWYRQAAGRGLQLLFYSVGIGQISSEVPQNLSASRPQDRQFILSSKKLLLSDSGFYLCACAGTGTQYFGPGTRLTVL.

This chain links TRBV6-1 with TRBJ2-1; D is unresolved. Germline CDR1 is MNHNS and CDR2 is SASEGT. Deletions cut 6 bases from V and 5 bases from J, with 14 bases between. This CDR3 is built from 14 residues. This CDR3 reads CASSPVGANNEQFF. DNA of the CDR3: TGTGCCAGCAGCCCCGTTGGAGCTAACAATGAGCAGTTCTTC.

DNA of the CDR3: TGCGCCAGCAGCCAATTACAGGTCCCGGGAAACACCATATATTTT. Translated, it gives CASSQLQVPGNTIYF. The V and J genes are TRBV4-1 and TRBJ1-3, with TRBD1 as a possible D gene (5 bases). The germline V gene encodes CDR1 MGHRA and CDR2 YSYEKL. The CDR3 covers 15 residues. Trimming cost V 2 bases and J 4 bases, with 12 bases left between them.

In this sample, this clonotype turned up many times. The CDR3 DNA reads as TGTGCCAGCAGTGGACGGACAGTTGAGGTCGGGGAGCTGTTTTTT. This codes for CASSGRTVEVGELFF. V gene TRBV6-1 combines with J gene TRBJ2-2; tentative D call: TRBD1 (6 bases). V was cut by 4 bases and J by 7 bases, with 16 bases left in between. Germline CDR1 reads MNHNS; CDR2 reads SASEGT. This CDR3 is 15 amino acids long.

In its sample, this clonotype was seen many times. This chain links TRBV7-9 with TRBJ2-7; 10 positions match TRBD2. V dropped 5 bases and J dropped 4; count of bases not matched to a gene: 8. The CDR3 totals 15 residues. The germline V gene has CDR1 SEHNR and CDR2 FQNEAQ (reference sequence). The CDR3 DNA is TGTGCCAGCAGCCCGTGGACTAGCGGAAAGTACGAGCAGTACTTC. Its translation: CASSPWTSGKYEQYF.

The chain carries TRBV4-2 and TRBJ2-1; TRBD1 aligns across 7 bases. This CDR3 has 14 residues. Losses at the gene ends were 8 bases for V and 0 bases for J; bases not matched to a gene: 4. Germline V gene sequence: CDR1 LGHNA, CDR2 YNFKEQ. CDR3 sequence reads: CASARGSSYNEQFF. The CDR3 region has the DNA TGTGCCAGCGCCAGGGGGAGCTCCTACAATGAGCAGTTCTTC.

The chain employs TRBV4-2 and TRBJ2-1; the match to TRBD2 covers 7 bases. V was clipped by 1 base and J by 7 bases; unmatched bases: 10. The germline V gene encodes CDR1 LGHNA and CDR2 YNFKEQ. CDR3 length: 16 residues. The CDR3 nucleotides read TGTGCCAGCAGCCAAGGGTTGTCGGGAGGTGGGAATGAGCAGTTCTTC. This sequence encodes CASSQGLSGGGNEQFF.

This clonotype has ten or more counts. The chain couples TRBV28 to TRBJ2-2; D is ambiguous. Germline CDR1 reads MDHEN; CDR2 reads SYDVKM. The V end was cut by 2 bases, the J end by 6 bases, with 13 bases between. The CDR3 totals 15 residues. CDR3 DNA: TGTGCCAGCAGTTTACGGCCCATGGGCGCCGGGGAGCTGTTTTTT. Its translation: CASSLRPMGAGELFF.

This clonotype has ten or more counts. The CDR3 DNA is TGTGCCAGCAGTTTATTAGCGGGAGGGCCCTCAGATACGCAGTATTTT. Translated: CASSLLAGGPSDTQYF. The chain has TRBV12-3 or TRBV12-4 and TRBJ2-3, with 11 bases that match TRBD2. The CDR3 has 16 amino acids. Trimming took 2 bases from V and 4 from J; bases not matched to a gene: 5.

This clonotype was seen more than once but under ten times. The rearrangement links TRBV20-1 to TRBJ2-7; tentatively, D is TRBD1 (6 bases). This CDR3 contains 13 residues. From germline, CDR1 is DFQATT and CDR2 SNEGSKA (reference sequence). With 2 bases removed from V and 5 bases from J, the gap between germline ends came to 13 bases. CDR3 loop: CSARPRQVHEQYF. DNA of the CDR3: TGCAGTGCTAGACCCAGACAGGTACACGAGCAGTACTTC.

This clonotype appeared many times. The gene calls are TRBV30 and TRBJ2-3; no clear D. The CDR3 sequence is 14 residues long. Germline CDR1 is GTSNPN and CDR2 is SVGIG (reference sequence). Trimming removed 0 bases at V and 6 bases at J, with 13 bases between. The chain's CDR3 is CAWSVPLLADTQYF. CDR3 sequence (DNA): TGTGCCTGGAGTGTCCCCCTTCTGGCCGATACGCAGTATTTT.

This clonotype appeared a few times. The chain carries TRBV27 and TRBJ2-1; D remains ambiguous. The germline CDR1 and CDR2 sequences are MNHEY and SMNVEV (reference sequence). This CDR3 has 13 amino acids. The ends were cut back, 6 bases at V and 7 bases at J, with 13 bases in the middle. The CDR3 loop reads CASSQRALNEQFF. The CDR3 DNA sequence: TGTGCCAGCAGCCAACGCGCCTTAAATGAGCAGTTCTTC.

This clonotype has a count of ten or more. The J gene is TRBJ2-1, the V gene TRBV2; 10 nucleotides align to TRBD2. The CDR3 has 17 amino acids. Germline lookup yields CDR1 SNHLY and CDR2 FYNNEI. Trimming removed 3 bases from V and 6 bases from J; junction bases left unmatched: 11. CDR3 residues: CASSEPASGRMGNEQFF. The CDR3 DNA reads TGTGCCAGCAGTGAGCCTGCTAGCGGGAGAATGGGCAATGAGCAGTTCTTC.

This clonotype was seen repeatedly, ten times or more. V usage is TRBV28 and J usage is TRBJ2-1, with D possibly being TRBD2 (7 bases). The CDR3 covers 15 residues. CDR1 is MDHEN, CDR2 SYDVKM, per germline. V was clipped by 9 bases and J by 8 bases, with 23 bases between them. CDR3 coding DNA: TGTGCCAGTTTTGGGGGGGGGGCGGGAGACTATGAGCAGTTCTTC. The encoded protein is CASFGGGAGDYEQFF.

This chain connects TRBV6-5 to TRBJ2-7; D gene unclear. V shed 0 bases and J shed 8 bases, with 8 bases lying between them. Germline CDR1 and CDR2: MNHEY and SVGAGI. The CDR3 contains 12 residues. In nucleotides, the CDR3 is TGTGCCAGCAGTTACTCCACCGACCAGCAGTACTTC. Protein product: CASSYSTDQQYF.

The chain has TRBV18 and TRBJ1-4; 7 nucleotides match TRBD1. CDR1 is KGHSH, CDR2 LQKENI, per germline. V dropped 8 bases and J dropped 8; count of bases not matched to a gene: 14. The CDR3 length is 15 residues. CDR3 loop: CASQSTGAPGEKLFF. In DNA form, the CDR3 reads TGTGCCAGCCAGTCTACAGGGGCCCCTGGCGAAAAACTGTTTTTT.

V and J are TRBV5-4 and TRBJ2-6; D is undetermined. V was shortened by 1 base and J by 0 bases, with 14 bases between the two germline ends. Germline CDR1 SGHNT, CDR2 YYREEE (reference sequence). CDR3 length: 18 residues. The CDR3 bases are TGTGCCAGCAGCTTGTACAGATACCCAAGCTCTGGGGCCAACGTCCTGACTTTC. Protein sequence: CASSLYRYPSSGANVLTF.

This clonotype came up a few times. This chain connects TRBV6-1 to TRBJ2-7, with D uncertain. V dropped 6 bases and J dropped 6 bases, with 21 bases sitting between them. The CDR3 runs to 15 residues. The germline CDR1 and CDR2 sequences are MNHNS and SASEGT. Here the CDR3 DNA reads TGTGCCAGCAGCCCCGTAAAGGGTGTGGGTTCCGAGCAGTACTTC. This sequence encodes CASSPVKGVGSEQYF.

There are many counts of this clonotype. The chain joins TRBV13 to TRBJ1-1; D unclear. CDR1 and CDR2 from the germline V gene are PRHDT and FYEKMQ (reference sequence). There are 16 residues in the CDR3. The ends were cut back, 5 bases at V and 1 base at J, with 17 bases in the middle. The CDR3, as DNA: TGTGCCAGCAGCGATCTAAACGTCGTGGCGAACACTGAAGCTTTCTTT. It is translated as CASSDLNVVANTEAFF. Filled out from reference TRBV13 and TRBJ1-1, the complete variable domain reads AAGVIQSPRHLIKEKRETATLKCYPIPRHDTVYWYQQGPGQDPQFLISFYEKMQSDKGSIPDRFSAQQFSDYHSELNMSSLELGDSALYFCASSDLNVVANTEAFFGQGTRLTVV.

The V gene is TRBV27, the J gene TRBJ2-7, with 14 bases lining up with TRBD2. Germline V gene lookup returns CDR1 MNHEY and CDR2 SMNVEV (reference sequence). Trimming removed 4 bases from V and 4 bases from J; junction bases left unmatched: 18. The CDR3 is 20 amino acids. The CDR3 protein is CASSSRLAGGPAELFYEQYF. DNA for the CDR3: TGTGCCAGCAGTTCACGACTAGCGGGAGGGCCGGCGGAGTTATTTTACGAGCAGTACTTC.

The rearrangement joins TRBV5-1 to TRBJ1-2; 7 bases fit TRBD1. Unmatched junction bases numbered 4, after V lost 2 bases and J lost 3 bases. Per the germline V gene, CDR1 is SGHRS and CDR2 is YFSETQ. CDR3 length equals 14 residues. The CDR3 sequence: CASSFITGDYGYTF. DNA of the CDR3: TGCGCCAGCAGCTTCATTACAGGGGACTATGGCTACACCTTC.

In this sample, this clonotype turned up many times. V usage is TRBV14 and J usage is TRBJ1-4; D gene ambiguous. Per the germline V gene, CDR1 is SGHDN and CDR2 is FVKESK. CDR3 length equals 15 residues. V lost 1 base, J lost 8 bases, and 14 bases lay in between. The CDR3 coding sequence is TGTGCCAGCAGCCAAGCCTACCTGGGGAAAGAAAAACTGTTTTTT. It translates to CASSQAYLGKEKLFF.

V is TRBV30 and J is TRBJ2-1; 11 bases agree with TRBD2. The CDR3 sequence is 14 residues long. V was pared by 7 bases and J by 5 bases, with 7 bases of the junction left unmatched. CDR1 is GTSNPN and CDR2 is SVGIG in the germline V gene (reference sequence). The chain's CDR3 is CAYDPGLADNEQFF. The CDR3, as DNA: TGTGCCTATGACCCGGGACTAGCGGACAATGAGCAGTTCTTC.

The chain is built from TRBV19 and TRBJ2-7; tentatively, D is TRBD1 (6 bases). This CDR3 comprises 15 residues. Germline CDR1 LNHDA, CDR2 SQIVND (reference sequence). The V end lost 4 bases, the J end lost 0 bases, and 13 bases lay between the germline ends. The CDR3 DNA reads TGTGCCAGTAGTACCTCCGACAGGAGCTCCTACGAGCAGTACTTC. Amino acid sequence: CASSTSDRSSYEQYF.

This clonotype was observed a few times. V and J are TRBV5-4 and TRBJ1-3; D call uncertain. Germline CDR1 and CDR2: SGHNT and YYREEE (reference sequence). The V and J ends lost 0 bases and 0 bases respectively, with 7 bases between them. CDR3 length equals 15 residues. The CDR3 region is CASSLGPDSGNTIYF. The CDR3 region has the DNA TGTGCCAGCAGCTTGGGACCAGACTCTGGAAACACCATATATTTT.

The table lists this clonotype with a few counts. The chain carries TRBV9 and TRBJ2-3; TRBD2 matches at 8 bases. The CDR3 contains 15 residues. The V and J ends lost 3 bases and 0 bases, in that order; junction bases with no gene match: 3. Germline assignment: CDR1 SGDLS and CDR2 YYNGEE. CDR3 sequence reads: CASSEGGGSTDTQYF. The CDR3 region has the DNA TGTGCCAGCAGCGAGGGCGGGGGGAGCACAGATACGCAGTATTTT.

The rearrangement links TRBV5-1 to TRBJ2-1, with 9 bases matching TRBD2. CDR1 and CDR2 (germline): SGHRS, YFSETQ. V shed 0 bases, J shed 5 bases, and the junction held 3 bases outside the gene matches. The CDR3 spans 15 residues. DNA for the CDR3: TGCGCCAGCAGCTTGGAGCCTAGCGGGAACAATGAGCAGTTCTTC. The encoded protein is CASSLEPSGNNEQFF.

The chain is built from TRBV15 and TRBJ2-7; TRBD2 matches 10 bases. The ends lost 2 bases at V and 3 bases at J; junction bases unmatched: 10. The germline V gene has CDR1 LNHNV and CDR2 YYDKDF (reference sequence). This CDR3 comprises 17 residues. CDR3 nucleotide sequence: TGTGCCACCAGCAGACTCAAACGGACTAGCGGACTCTACGAGCAGTACTTC. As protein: CATSRLKRTSGLYEQYF.

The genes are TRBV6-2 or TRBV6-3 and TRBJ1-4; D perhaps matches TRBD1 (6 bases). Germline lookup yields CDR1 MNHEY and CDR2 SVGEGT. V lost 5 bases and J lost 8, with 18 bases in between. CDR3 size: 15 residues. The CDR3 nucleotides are TGTGCCAGCAGTGGGCATGGGGGCGGAACGGAAAAACTGTTTTTT. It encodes CASSGHGGGTEKLFF.

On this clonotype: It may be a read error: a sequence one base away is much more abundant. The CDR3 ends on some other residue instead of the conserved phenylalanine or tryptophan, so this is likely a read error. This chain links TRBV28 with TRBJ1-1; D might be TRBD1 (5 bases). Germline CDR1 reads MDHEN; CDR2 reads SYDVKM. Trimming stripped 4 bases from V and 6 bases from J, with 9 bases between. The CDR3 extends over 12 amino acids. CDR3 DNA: TGTGCCAGCAGTTGGGGGACGCCTGAAGCTTTCCTT. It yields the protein CASSWGTPEAFL.

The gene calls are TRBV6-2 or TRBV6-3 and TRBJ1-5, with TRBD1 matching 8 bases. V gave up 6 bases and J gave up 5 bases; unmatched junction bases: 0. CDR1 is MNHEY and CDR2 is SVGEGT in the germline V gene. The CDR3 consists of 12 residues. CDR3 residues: CASSRGHQPQHF. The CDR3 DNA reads TGTGCCAGCAGCAGGGGGCATCAGCCCCAGCATTTT.